Shown below are 6 T cell receptor beta chains from a single sample sequenced in a study of cytomegalovirus exposure and HLA in healthy donors. Researchers ran the PCR with 60 Vbeta and 13 Jbeta primers. TCRdb's copy holds only in-frame clones and misses some; the assay was immunoSEQ multiplex PCR. The sample lists about 140,000 clones, around 82% occurring once. The sequenced sample was PBMCs. These receptors were obtained from a woman aged 18-29 years in good health and CMV-seropositive.

The chain has TRBV9 and TRBJ1-2; 9 bases fit TRBD1. Germline V gene lookup returns CDR1 SGDLS and CDR2 YYNGEE. V lost 4 bases, J lost 6 bases, and 13 bases stayed unmatched. The CDR3 is 16 residues long. The CDR3 loop is CASSRESQGARNGYTF. CDR3 DNA: TGTGCCAGCAGCCGAGAATCACAGGGGGCGCGGAATGGCTACACCTTC.

This clone has only one observation. The chain couples TRBV5-1 to TRBJ1-4; 7 bases match TRBD1. The CDR3 runs to 13 residues. V lost 4 bases, J lost 5 bases, and 2 bases stayed unmatched. The V gene's germline CDR1 is SGHRS and CDR2 YFSETQ. In DNA form, the CDR3 reads TGCGCCAGCAGCCGGACAGGCAATGAAAAACTGTTTTTT. Translated, it gives CASSRTGNEKLFF.

This clone was recorded once. The conserved phenylalanine or tryptophan normally closing the CDR3 is absent here, so this likely arose from a read error. The chain employs TRBV7-8 and TRBJ2-7; 10 positions match TRBD2. CDR1 is SGHVS and CDR2 is FQNEAQ in the germline V gene. Losses at the gene ends were 1 base for V and 3 bases for J; bases not matched to a gene: 3. The CDR3 spans 15 residues. The CDR3 is CASSLVLAGDYEQYL. The CDR3 DNA is TGTGCCAGCAGCTTAGTCCTAGCGGGAGACTACGAGCAGTACCTC.

This clone was detected once. V usage is TRBV5-4 and J usage is TRBJ1-2, with TRBD1 matching over 7 bases. After removal of 4 bases from V and 8 bases from J, the junction contained 8 bases not matched to a gene. Germline CDR1 and CDR2: SGHNT and YYREEE (reference sequence). The length of the CDR3 is 13 residues. The CDR3, as DNA: TGTGCCAGCAGCCTTTACAGGGGAGGCGGCTACACCTTC. Translated, it gives CASSLYRGGGYTF. The full variable domain, in which reference TRBV5-4 and TRBJ1-2 provide the parts outside the CDR3, is ETGVTQSPTHLIKTRGQQVTLRCSSQSGHNTVSWYQQALGQGPQFIFQYYREEENGRGNFPPRFSGLQFPNYSSELNVNALELDDSALYLCASSLYRGGGYTFGSGTRLTVV.

This chain connects TRBV21-1 to TRBJ2-2; the table calls TRBD2, which could not be checked here. TRBV21-1 counts as a pseudogene. The CDR3 has 14 residues. This CDR3 reads CASSKRRVTGELFF. CDR3 DNA sequence: TGTGCCAGCAGCAAAAGGAGGGTAACCGGGGAGCTGTTTTTT.

J is TRBJ1-5 and V is TRBV28; 8 bases line up with TRBD1. The CDR3 totals 14 residues. The J segment lost 7 bases and the V segment lost 2 bases, leaving 4 bases of the junction unmatched. From germline, CDR1 is MDHEN and CDR2 SYDVKM. This CDR3 is CASSLPQGGQPQHF. The CDR3 DNA is TGTGCCAGCAGTTTACCACAGGGGGGGCAGCCCCAGCATTTT.